Each of the 2 T cell receptor beta chains below was sequenced from the same sample in a study of preoperative IRX-2 immunotherapy in early breast cancer. Only in-frame clones appear in the TCRdb table, and some are missing; sequencing was by immunoSEQ multiplex PCR. Among roughly 40,000 clones listed, about 72% were seen once. Noted treatment: preoperative locoregional IRX-2 cytokine immunotherapy. The sample here was tumor tissue, taken after IRX-2 immunotherapy. These receptor sequences come from a human donor with breast cancer.

This clone came up a few times. CDR3 protein: CASSSIPGLEETQYF. CDR3 DNA: TGCGCCAGCAGCTCAATACCGGGACTAGAGGAGACCCAGTACTTC. This chain uses TRBV5-1 with TRBJ2-5, with 8 bases that match TRBD2. The germline gives CDR1 SGHRS, CDR2 YFSETQ. Germline trimming cut 3 bases from V and 5 bases from J; bases unmatched to any gene: 9. The CDR3 contains 15 residues.

The rearrangement joins TRBV18 to TRBJ1-1, with TRBD1 identical over 8 bases. V lost 4 bases and J lost 1; bases outside the gene matches: 2. The CDR3 length is 14 residues. CDR1 KGHSH and CDR2 LQKENI come from the germline V gene. The CDR3 here is CASSRTGGNTEAFF. The DNA of the CDR3 is TGTGCCAGCTCACGAACAGGGGGGAACACTGAAGCTTTCTTT.